This TCR beta chain was sequenced for a study of T cells in Graves' hyperthyroidism and ophthalmopathy. Study-wide background: Before treatment of any kind, peripheral blood was taken at initial diagnosis. Overall study findings and caveats: Blood held most thyroid clonotypes expanded above 0.001 frequency.

Trimming took 1 base from V and 3 from J, leaving 16 bases between them. The CDR3 is 16 residues long. Germline-derived CDR1 and CDR2 are MGHDK and SYGVNS. Amplification of TCR beta CDR3 regions was performed using RNA transcripts as template. First-round RT-PCR targeting the TCR CDR3 was performed with the HTBI primer set. TCRdb reprocessed the multiplex PCR reads with MiXCR, giving one entry per CDR3 protein. The repertoire holds fewer than 700,000 distinct CDR3 sequences, with 15% to 20% as singletons. This clonotype appeared a few times. Its cognate antigen is unknown. The TCR originated in a woman aged 30 to 39 with Graves' hyperthyroidism. The chain carries TRBV25-1 and TRBJ2-7; D remains ambiguous. The sequenced material came from blood. The CDR3, as DNA: TGTGCCAGCAGTGAATCCGATTGGCAGGCGGACTACGAGCAGTACTTC. This sequence encodes CASSESDWQADYEQYF.